These T cell receptor beta chains were read from a single sample in a study of shared clonotypes between healthy human individuals. Clones were sequenced by immunoSEQ multiplex PCR, and TCRdb holds only the in-frame ones, with some missing. The sample has about 230,000 clones; 60% to 80% are singletons. The sample comprised memory CD4+ T cells sorted from blood. The source of these receptors is a man between 25 and 39 years old in good health. The CDR3 runs from the conserved cysteine through the conserved F or W. Each record gives: CDR3 protein, CDR3 DNA, D gene, J gene, V gene, clone size. The D gene is left open where the match is weak. A clone size is listed for some rows: how often the clone was seen (once, few, many), or a class if it is expanded.

CASSPLQGAETQYF | TGTGCCAGCTCACCACTACAGGGTGCAGAGACCCAGTACTTC | NA | TRBJ2-5 | TRBV18 | medium-sized
CASSDGVGTHSGANVLTF | TGCGCCAGCAGTGATGGGGTGGGGACCCACTCTGGGGCCAACGTCCTGACTTTC | NA | TRBJ2-6 | TRBV10-1 | NA
CASSLNRDQPQHF | TGTGCCAGCAGCTTAAACAGGGATCAGCCCCAGCATTTT | NA | TRBJ1-5 | TRBV7-8 | NA
CSARRETQYF | TGCAGTGCTAGAAGGGAGACCCAGTACTTC | NA | TRBJ2-5 | TRBV20-1 | NA
CASSKEGSYYGYTF | TGTGCCAGTAGTAAAGAAGGCAGTTACTATGGCTACACCTTC | NA | TRBJ1-2 | TRBV19 | NA
CASSSTGTGGTEAFF | TGTGCCAGCAGTTCAACCGGGACAGGGGGAACTGAAGCTTTCTTT | TRBD1 | TRBJ1-1 | TRBV28 | NA
CASSFGNQETQYF | TGTGCCAGCAGCTTCGGGAACCAAGAGACCCAGTACTTC | NA | TRBJ2-5 | TRBV7-2 | few
CASSPGTGSYEQYF | TGTGCCAGCAGCCCCGGGACAGGGTCCTACGAGCAGTACTTC | TRBD1 | TRBJ2-7 | TRBV7-9 | NA
CASSPGVRGGAEPQHF | TGTGCCAGCAGCCCCGGGGTTAGAGGGGGCGCGGAGCCCCAGCATTTT | TRBD1 | TRBJ1-5 | TRBV11-2 | once
CSARGYQETQYF | TGCAGCGCGAGGGGTTATCAAGAGACCCAGTACTTC | NA | TRBJ2-5 | TRBV29-1 | NA
CAISGGETQYF | TGTGCCATCAGTGGGGGGGAGACCCAGTACTTC | NA | TRBJ2-5 | TRBV10-3 | NA
CASSPRDGQGKTQYF | TGTGCCAGCAGCCCCCGGGACGGACAAGGGAAGACCCAGTACTTC | NA | TRBJ2-5 | TRBV7-3 | NA
CASSLREYSNQPQHF | TGTGCCAGCAGTCTCCGGGAGTATAGCAATCAGCCCCAGCATTTT | NA | TRBJ1-5 | TRBV6-5 | NA
CSVGPNYEQYF | TGCAGCGTTGGGCCCAACTACGAGCAGTACTTC | NA | TRBJ2-7 | TRBV29-1 | NA
CAWSESAYEQYF | TGTGCCTGGAGTGAAAGTGCCTACGAGCAGTACTTC | NA | TRBJ2-7 | TRBV30 | NA
CASGPLYEQYF | TGTGCCAGTGGCCCCCTCTACGAGCAGTACTTC | NA | TRBJ2-7 | TRBV27 | many
CASSVAGTGPQPQYF | TGTGCCAGCAGTGTGGCCGGGACAGGTCCGCAACCCCAGTACTTC | TRBD1 | TRBJ2-5 | TRBV6-5 | NA
CASNLLNTEAFF | TGTGCCAGCAACCTCCTGAACACTGAAGCTTTCTTT | NA | TRBJ1-1 | TRBV2 | NA
CASWDRFNEKLFF | TGTGCCAGCTGGGACAGGTTTAATGAAAAACTGTTTTTT | TRBD1 | TRBJ1-4 | TRBV28 | NA
CASSIPVAGKNQPQHF | TGTGCCAGTAGTATCCCTGTGGCAGGAAAAAATCAGCCCCAGCATTTT | NA | TRBJ1-5 | TRBV19 | few
CASSETQRFSGNTIYF | TGTGCCAGCAGTGAAACACAACGCTTCTCTGGAAACACCATATATTTT | NA | TRBJ1-3 | TRBV6-1 | NA
CATSRERTGVHEQYF | TGTGCCACCAGCAGAGAACGGACAGGGGTACACGAGCAGTACTTC | TRBD1 | TRBJ2-7 | TRBV15 | NA
CSYAGTDTQYF | TGCAGTTATGCGGGCACAGATACGCAGTATTTT | NA | TRBJ2-3 | TRBV20-1 | NA
CASSLTGGVGETQYF | TGTGCCAGCAGCTTAACGGGAGGGGTTGGGGAGACCCAGTACTTC | TRBD2 | TRBJ2-5 | TRBV7-2 | NA
CASSPAVSSGNTIYF | TGTGCCAGCTCACCGGCGGTCAGCTCTGGAAACACCATATATTTT | NA | TRBJ1-3 | TRBV18 | NA
CASSEGLRWTNEKLFF | TGTGCCAGCAGTGAAGGGCTGAGGTGGACTAATGAAAAACTGTTTTTT | NA | TRBJ1-4 | TRBV6-1 | NA
CASSPRGGYTF | TGTGCCAGCAGTCCCCGGGGTGGCTACACCTTC | NA | TRBJ1-2 | TRBV28 | NA